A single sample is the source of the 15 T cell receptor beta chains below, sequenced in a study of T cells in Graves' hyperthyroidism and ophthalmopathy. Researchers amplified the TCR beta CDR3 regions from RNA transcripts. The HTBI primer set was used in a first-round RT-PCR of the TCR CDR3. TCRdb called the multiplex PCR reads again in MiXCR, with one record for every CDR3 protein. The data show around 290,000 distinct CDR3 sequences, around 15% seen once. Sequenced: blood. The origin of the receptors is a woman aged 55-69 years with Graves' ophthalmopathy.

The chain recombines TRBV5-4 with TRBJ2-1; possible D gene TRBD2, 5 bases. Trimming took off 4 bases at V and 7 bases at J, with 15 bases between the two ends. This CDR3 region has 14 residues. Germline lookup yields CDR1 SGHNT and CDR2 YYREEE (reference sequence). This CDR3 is CASSGATGENEQFF. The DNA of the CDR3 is TGTGCCAGCAGCGGAGCGACTGGGGAGAATGAGCAGTTCTTC. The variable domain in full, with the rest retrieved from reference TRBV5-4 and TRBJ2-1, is ETGVTQSPTHLIKTRGQQVTLRCSSQSGHNTVSWYQQALGQGPQFIFQYYREEENGRGNFPPRFSGLQFPNYSSELNVNALELDDSALYLCASSGATGENEQFFGPGTRLTVL.

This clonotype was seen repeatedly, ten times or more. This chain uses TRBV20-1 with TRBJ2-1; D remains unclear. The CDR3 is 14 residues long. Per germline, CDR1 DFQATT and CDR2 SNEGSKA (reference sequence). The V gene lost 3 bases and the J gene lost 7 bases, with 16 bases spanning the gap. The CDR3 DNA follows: TGCAGTGCTAGTTCGGCGGTCTCCGGGAATGAGCAGTTCTTC. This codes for CSASSAVSGNEQFF.

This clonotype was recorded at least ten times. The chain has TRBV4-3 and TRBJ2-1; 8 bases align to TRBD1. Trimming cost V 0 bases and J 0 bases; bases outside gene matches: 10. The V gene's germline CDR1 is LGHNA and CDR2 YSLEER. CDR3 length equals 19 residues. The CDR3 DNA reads TGCGCCAGCAGCCAAGAGTCGAATTGGGACAGGCACTCCTACAATGAGCAGTTCTTC. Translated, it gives CASSQESNWDRHSYNEQFF.

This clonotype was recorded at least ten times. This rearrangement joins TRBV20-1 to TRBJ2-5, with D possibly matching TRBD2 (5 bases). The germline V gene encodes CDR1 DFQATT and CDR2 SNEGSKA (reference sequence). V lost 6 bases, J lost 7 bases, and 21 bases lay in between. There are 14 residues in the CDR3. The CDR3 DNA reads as TGCAGTGCCCCCCCCCGGGCGCCCGAGGGGACCCAGTACTTC. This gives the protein CSAPPRAPEGTQYF.

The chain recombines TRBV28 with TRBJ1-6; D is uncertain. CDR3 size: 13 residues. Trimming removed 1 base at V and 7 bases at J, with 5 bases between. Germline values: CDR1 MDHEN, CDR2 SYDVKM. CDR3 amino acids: CASSLYTNSPLHF. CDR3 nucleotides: TGTGCCAGCAGTTTATACACCAATTCACCCCTCCACTTT.

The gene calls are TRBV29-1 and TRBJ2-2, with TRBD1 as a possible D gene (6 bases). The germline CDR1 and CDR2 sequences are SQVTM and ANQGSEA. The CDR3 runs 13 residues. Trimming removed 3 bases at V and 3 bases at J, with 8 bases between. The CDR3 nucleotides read TGCAGCGTTGAGGGACATTACACCGGGGAGCTGTTTTTT. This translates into CSVEGHYTGELFF.

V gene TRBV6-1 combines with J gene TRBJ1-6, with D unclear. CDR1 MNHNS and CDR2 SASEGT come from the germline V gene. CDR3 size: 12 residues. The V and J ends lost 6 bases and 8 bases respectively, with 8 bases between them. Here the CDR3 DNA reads TGTGCCAGCAGACTAAGGGATTCACCCCTCCACTTT. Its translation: CASRLRDSPLHF.

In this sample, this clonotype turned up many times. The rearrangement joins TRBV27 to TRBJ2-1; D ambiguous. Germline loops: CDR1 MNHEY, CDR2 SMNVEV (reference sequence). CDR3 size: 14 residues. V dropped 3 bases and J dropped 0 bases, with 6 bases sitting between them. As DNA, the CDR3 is TGTGCCAGCAGTTTGTCCCACTCCTACAATGAGCAGTTCTTC. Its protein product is CASSLSHSYNEQFF.

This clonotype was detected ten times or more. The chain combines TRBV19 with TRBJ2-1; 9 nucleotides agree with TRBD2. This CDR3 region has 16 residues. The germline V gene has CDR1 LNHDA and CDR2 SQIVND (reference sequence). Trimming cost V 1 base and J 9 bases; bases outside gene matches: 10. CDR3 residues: CASSIGGRASRSEQFF. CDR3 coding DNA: TGTGCCAGTAGTATAGGCGGGAGGGCCTCCCGTAGTGAGCAGTTCTTC.

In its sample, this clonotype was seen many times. The CDR3 loop reads CSARVDPGNTEAFF. CDR3 DNA: TGCAGTGCTAGAGTGGATCCGGGGAACACTGAAGCTTTCTTT. The J gene is TRBJ1-1, the V gene TRBV20-1; no firm D call. The CDR3 runs to 14 residues. Germline V lookup: CDR1 DFQATT, CDR2 SNEGSKA (reference sequence). The ends were cut back, 1 base at V and 1 base at J, with 10 bases in the middle.

CDR3 coding DNA: TGCGCCAGCAGCCAAGGGGCTGGACGTGCAGGGAATCAGCCCCAGCATTTT. It is translated as CASSQGAGRAGNQPQHF. This rearrangement joins TRBV4-1 to TRBJ1-5; D perhaps matches TRBD1 (5 bases). There are 17 residues in the CDR3. Trimming left V 1 base short and J 4 bases short, with 17 bases between. CDR1 and CDR2 (germline): MGHRA, YSYEKL.

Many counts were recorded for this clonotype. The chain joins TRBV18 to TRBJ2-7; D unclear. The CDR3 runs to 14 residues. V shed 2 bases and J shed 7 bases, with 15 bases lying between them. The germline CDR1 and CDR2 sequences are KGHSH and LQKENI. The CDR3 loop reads CASSPVASMGEQYF. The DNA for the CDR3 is TGTGCCAGCTCACCAGTTGCCTCAATGGGGGAGCAGTACTTC.

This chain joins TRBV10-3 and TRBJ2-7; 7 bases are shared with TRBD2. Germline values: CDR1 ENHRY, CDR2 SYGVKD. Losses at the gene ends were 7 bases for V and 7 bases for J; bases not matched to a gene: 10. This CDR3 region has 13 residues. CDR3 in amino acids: CAIKYGGSREQYF. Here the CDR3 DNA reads TGTGCCATCAAGTACGGGGGGTCGAGAGAGCAGTACTTC.

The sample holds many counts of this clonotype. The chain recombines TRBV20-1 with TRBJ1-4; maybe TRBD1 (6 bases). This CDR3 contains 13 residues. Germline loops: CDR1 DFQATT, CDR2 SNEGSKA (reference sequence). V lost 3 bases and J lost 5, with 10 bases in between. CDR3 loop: CSASRQGNEKLFF. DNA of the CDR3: TGCAGTGCTAGTCGGCAGGGGAATGAAAAACTGTTTTTT.

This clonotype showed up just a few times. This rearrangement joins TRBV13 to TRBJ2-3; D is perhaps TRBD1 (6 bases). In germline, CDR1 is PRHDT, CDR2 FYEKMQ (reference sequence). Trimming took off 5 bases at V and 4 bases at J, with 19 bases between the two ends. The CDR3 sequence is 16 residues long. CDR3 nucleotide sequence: TGTGCCAGCAGCACCTCGGGACAACCCCTCCCAGATACGCAGTATTTT. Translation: CASSTSGQPLPDTQYF.